This T cell receptor (beta chain) came from a study of somatic mutations in cytotoxic T cells in rheumatoid arthritis. Study outcomes and limitations: For CD8+ T-cell clonality, rheumatoid arthritis patients and age-matched healthy controls did not differ significantly.

This clone was recorded a few times. Its antigen is not known. Positive magnetic bead selection, which isolated the CD4+ and CD8+ cells, was followed by a flow cytometry check of purity. In the original processing: Only a few patient CD8+ clones above 1% matched published virus-specific TCRB sequences. Here immunoSEQ multiplex PCR was the method, and the copy in TCRdb shows in-frame clones only, minus some. V and J calls and clone size are copied from that table; D and trimming were computed from the DNA. The profile shows some 20,000 clones, around 86% of them singletons. This clonotype was sampled from an adult with rheumatoid arthritis. The specimen sequenced was CD8+ T cells sorted from blood.

The DNA for the CDR3 is TGTGCCAGCAGTTTAGTAAGAGCCGGGGAGCTGTTTTTT. Protein product: CASSLVRAGELFF. The gene calls are TRBV27 and TRBJ2-2, with unresolved D. The CDR3 runs 13 residues. Germline V gene sequence: CDR1 MNHEY, CDR2 SMNVEV (reference sequence). The V end lost 2 bases, the J end lost 6 bases, and 7 bases lay between the germline ends.